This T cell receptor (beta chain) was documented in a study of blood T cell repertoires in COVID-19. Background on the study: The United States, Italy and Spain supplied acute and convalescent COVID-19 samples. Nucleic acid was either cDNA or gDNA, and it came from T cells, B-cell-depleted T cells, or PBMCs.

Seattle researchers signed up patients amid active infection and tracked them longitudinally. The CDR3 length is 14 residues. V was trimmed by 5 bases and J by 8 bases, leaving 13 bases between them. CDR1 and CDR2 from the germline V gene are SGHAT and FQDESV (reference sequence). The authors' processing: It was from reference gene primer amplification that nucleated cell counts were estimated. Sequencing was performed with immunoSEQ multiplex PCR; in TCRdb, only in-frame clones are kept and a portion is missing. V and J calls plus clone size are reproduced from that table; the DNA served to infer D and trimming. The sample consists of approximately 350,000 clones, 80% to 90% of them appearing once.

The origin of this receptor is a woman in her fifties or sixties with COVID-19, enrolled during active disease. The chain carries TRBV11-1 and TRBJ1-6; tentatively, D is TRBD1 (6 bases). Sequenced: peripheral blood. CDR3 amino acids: CASSLTGADSPLHF. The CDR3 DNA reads TGTGCCAGCAGCCTGACAGGAGCGGATTCACCCCTCCACTTT.